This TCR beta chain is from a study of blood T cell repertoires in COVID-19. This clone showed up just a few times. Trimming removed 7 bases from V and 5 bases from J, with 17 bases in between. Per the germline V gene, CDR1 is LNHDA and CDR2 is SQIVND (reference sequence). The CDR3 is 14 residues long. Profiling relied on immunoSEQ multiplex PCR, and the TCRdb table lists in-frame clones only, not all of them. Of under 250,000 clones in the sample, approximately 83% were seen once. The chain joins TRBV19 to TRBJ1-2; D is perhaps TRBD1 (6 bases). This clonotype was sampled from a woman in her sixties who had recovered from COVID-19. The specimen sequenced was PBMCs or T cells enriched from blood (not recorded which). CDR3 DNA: TGTGCCAGTACCCAGGGGCAGGGAAGGTATGGCTACACCTTC. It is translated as CASTQGQGRYGYTF.